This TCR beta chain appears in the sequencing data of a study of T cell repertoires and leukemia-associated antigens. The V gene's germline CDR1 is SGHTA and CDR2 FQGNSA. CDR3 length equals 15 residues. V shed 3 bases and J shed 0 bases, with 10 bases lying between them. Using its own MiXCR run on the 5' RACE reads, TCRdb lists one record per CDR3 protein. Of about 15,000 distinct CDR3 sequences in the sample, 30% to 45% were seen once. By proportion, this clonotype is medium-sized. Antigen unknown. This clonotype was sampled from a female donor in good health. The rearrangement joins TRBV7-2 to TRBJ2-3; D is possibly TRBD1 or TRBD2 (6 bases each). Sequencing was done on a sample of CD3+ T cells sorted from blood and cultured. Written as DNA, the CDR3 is TGTGCCAGCAGCTTGGGAGGACAGAGCACAGATACGCAGTATTTT. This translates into CASSLGGQSTDTQYF.